The entry that follows covers one TCR beta chain sequence. Being one base from a much bigger clone, this may be a read error. TCRdb processed the 5' RACE reads anew with MiXCR; each CDR3 protein has one entry. The sample includes approximately 150,000 distinct CDR3 sequences, approximately 10% of them seen just once. The data originate from a study of CD8 T cells in ankylosing spondylitis. CDR1 is MGHDK and CDR2 is SYGVNS in the germline V gene. The CDR3 length is 12 residues. Source material: blood, either unsorted or a sorted T cell fraction (not recorded which). This clonotype originated in a female donor with ankylosing spondylitis or in good health (not recorded which). The V and J genes are TRBV25-1 and TRBJ2-1; unclear D gene. The CDR3: CASSDFRNEQVF. For the CDR3, the DNA is TGTGCCAGCAGTGATTTCCGAAATGAGCAGGTCTTC.